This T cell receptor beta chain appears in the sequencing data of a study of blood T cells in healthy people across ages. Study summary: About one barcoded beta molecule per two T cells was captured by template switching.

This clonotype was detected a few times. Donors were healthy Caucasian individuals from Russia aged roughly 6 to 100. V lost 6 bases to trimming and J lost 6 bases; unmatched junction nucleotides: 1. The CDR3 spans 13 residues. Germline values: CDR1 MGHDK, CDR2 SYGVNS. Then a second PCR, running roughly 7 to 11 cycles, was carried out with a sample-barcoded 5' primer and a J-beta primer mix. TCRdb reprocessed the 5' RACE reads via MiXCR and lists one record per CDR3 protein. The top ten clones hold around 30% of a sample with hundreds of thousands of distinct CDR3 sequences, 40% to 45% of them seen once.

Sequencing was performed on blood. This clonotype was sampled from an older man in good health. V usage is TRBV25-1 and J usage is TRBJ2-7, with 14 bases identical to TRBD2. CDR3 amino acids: CASRTSGRAEQYF. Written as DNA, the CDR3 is TGTGCCAGCAGGACTAGCGGGAGGGCCGAGCAGTACTTC.